This T cell receptor (beta chain) was identified in a study of T cells in Graves' hyperthyroidism and ophthalmopathy. Across the whole study: The blood sample was taken at first diagnosis, before treatment began. Study-level findings and limits: Expanded thyroid clonotypes (above 0.001) were mostly also found in blood.

Using RNA transcripts as the source, TCR beta CDR3 regions were amplified. Primed by the HTBI set, a first-round RT-PCR was run on the TCR CDR3. A single record per CDR3 protein comes from TCRdb applying MiXCR to the multiplex PCR reads. The sample records 460,000 or so distinct CDR3 sequences, under 15% being singletons. This clonotype was seen at least ten times. What it binds is unknown. Lactation, pregnancy, other autoimmune disease or uncontrolled infection led to exclusion of patients. PBMCs came from about 10 ml fresh peripheral blood. The sequenced material came from blood. The TCR was taken from a woman aged 18-29 years with Graves' hyperthyroidism.

The CDR3 nucleotides are TGTGCCAGCAAGGGCGGGACCAGCTCCTACAATGAGCAGTTCTTC. Translation: CASKGGTSSYNEQFF. The chain employs TRBV11-3 and TRBJ2-1, with a possible D match to TRBD2 (6 bases). This CDR3 is built from 15 residues. Trimming removed 7 bases from V and 0 bases from J, with 13 bases in between. Germline CDR1 and CDR2: SGHNT and YENEEA.